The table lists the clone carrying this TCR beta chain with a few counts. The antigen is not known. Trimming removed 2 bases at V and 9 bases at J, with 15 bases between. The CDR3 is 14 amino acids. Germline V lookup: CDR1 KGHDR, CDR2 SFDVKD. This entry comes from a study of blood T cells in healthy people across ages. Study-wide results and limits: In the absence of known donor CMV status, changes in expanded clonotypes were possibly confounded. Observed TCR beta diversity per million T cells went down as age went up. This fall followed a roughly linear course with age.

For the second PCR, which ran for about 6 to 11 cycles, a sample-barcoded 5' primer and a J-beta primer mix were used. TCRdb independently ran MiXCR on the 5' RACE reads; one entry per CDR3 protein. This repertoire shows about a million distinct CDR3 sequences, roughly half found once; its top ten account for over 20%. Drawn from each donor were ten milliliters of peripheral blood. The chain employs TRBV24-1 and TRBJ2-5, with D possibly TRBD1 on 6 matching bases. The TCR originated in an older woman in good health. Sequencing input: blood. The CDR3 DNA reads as TGTGCCACCAGTGATTCTGGACAGCGGCGGGCCCAGTACTTC. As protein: CATSDSGQRRAQYF.